Shown below are 23 T cell receptor beta chains from a single sample sequenced in a study of blood T cell repertoires in COVID-19. Sequencing used immunoSEQ multiplex PCR; TCRdb keeps in-frame clones, though not all of them. The data show around 68,000 clones, 75% to 90% seen once. Material for sequencing was peripheral blood. Receptors were obtained from a human donor in a cohort sampled during active COVID-19.

J is TRBJ1-1 and V is TRBV5-1; D perhaps matches TRBD1 (5 bases). The length of the CDR3 is 14 residues. Between the trimmed V and J ends, which lost 4 bases and 2 bases, there was a span of 12 bases. Germline lookup yields CDR1 SGHRS and CDR2 YFSETQ. As DNA, the CDR3 is TGCGCCAGCAGCGCGCGGGGGGGAAACACTGAAGCTTTCTTT. This translates into CASSARGGNTEAFF.

The V gene is TRBV2, the J gene TRBJ1-5, with TRBD1 identical over 11 bases. Trimming cost V 5 bases and J 3 bases; bases outside gene matches: 3. The CDR3 extends over 15 amino acids. In germline, CDR1 is SNHLY, CDR2 FYNNEI. CDR3 protein: CASSRTGGINQPQHF. The CDR3 DNA sequence: TGTGCCAGCAGTAGGACAGGGGGCATCAATCAGCCCCAGCATTTT.

The chain has TRBV7-8 and TRBJ2-7, with 9 nucleotides matching TRBD2. From germline, CDR1 is SGHVS and CDR2 FQNEAQ. V lost 2 bases, J lost 4 bases, and 6 bases stayed unmatched. This CDR3 has 15 residues. CDR3: CASSLMLAGRYEQYF. The CDR3 nucleotides are TGTGCCAGCAGCTTAATGCTAGCGGGGAGGTACGAGCAGTACTTC.

V is TRBV30 and J is TRBJ1-2, with D perhaps matching TRBD1 (6 bases). CDR1 is GTSNPN, CDR2 SVGIG, per germline (reference sequence). This CDR3 region has 14 residues. Trimming shortened V by 0 bases and J by 6 bases, and 14 bases separated the two germline ends. The CDR3 DNA reads TGTGCCTGGAGTGTAGGGTTACAGGGCGATGGCTACACCTTC. This sequence encodes CAWSVGLQGDGYTF.

V and J are TRBV10-3 and TRBJ2-5; 11 bases are shared with TRBD2. In germline, CDR1 is ENHRY, CDR2 SYGVKD. This CDR3 is built from 18 residues. J lost 2 bases, V lost 10 bases, and 18 bases had no gene match. CDR3 in DNA: TGTGCCACTCTACCAGGCCTAGCGGGGGGCCGAAGACAAGAGACCCAGTACTTC. Translating gives CATLPGLAGGRRQETQYF.

This clone was picked up a small number of times. V usage is TRBV30 and J usage is TRBJ2-6, with 8 bases aligning to TRBD1. CDR3 length: 16 amino acids. Germline trimming cut 6 bases from V and 0 bases from J; bases unmatched to any gene: 7. CDR1 and CDR2 (germline): GTSNPN, SVGIG (reference sequence). CDR3 sequence reads: CACPDRASSGANVLTF. The CDR3, as DNA: TGTGCCTGCCCGGACAGGGCGAGCTCTGGGGCCAACGTCCTGACTTTC.

The chain combines TRBV18 with TRBJ1-3; 7 nucleotides line up with TRBD1. The CDR3 has 15 residues. The V and J ends lost 6 bases and 3 bases, in that order; junction bases with no gene match: 8. The germline gives CDR1 KGHSH, CDR2 LQKENI. The CDR3 bases are TGTGCCAGCTCCAACAACAGGGGATTTGGAAACACCATATATTTT. The encoded protein is CASSNNRGFGNTIYF.

The chain carries TRBV5-1 and TRBJ2-3; TRBD2 agrees at 10 bases. Trimming removed 1 base from V and 6 bases from J; junction bases left unmatched: 8. Germline CDR1 reads SGHRS; CDR2 reads YFSETQ. The CDR3 has 16 amino acids. The CDR3 sequence: CASSLPSGGATDTQYF. CDR3 in DNA: TGCGCCAGCAGCTTGCCCAGCGGGGGGGCGACCGATACGCAGTATTTT. The full variable domain, in which reference TRBV5-1 and TRBJ2-3 provide the parts outside the CDR3, is KAGVTQTPRYLIKTRGQQVTLSCSPISGHRSVSWYQQTPGQGLQFLFEYFSETQRNKGNFPGRFSGRQFSNSRSEMNVSTLELGDSALYLCASSLPSGGATDTQYFGPGTRLTVL.

The CDR3 DNA follows: TGTGCCAGCCAATTCTCGGGACAGCTACAAGAGACCCAGTACTTC. Translating it yields CASQFSGQLQETQYF. This rearrangement joins TRBV28 to TRBJ2-5; 7 positions agree with TRBD1. CDR3 length: 15 residues. The germline CDR1 and CDR2 sequences are MDHEN and SYDVKM. V was pared by 8 bases and J by 2 bases, with 11 bases of the junction left unmatched.

The gene calls are TRBV28 and TRBJ1-2; 9 bases match TRBD1. The J segment lost 7 bases and the V segment lost 7 bases, leaving 16 bases of the junction unmatched. From germline, CDR1 is MDHEN and CDR2 SYDVKM. The CDR3 consists of 16 residues. The DNA for the CDR3 is TGTGCCAGCACCCTGTGGGGTCGGGACAGGGATGGTGGCTACACCTTC. It specifies CASTLWGRDRDGGYTF.

This clone was detected a few times. This rearrangement joins TRBV24-1 to TRBJ2-2; 9 bases line up with TRBD2. V lost 0 bases, J lost 1 base, and 2 bases stayed unmatched. The V gene's germline CDR1 is KGHDR and CDR2 SFDVKD. The CDR3 loop spans 17 amino acids. The CDR3 is CATSDLKTSGNTGELFF. DNA of the CDR3: TGTGCCACCAGTGATTTGAAGACTAGCGGGAACACCGGGGAGCTGTTTTTT.

This clone was seen only a few times. The J gene is TRBJ1-6, the V gene TRBV4-1; D possibly corresponds to TRBD1 (5 bases). Trimming shortened V by 5 bases and J by 9 bases, and 20 bases separated the two germline ends. The CDR3 loop spans 16 amino acids. Germline values: CDR1 MGHRA, CDR2 YSYEKL. The CDR3 loop reads CASSFIRWGLVSPLHF. The DNA for the CDR3 is TGCGCCAGCAGCTTTATTCGATGGGGACTCGTTTCACCCCTCCACTTT.

This rearrangement joins TRBV10-2 to TRBJ2-5; 7 nucleotides line up with TRBD1. Per the germline V gene, CDR1 is WSHSY and CDR2 is SAAADI. The CDR3 runs to 13 residues. V was clipped by 8 bases and J by 2 bases; unmatched bases: 5. The CDR3 reads CASRARGQETQYF. The CDR3 DNA is TGCGCCAGCCGCGCCAGGGGGCAAGAGACCCAGTACTTC.

This clone was observed once. V is TRBV6-6 and J is TRBJ2-1; weak D call: TRBD2 (5 bases). The CDR3 loop spans 14 amino acids. Germline CDR1 MNHNY, CDR2 SVGAGI (reference sequence). The ends were cut back, 0 bases at V and 4 bases at J, with 7 bases in the middle. The CDR3 nucleotides are TGTGCCAGCAGTTACTCGAGGGTTTACAATGAGCAGTTCTTC. Protein product: CASSYSRVYNEQFF.

The genes are TRBV18 and TRBJ2-5; D is possibly TRBD1 (5 bases). In germline, CDR1 is KGHSH, CDR2 LQKENI. Trimming stripped 5 bases from V and 5 bases from J, with 15 bases between. CDR3 length: 14 amino acids. The CDR3 nucleotides read TGTGCCAGCTCAAGAATCCCAGGGCACGAGACCCAGTACTTC. As protein: CASSRIPGHETQYF.

V usage is TRBV6-2 or TRBV6-3 and J usage is TRBJ1-6, with no clear D. CDR1 is MNHEY, CDR2 SVGEGT, per germline. The CDR3 spans 14 residues. The V end lost 3 bases, the J end lost 7 bases, and 10 bases lay between the germline ends. The CDR3 coding sequence is TGTGCCAGCAGTTATCACAATCCGAATTCACCCCTCCACTTT. This gives the protein CASSYHNPNSPLHF.

In its sample, this clone was seen a few times. V and J are TRBV28 and TRBJ1-4, with 7 bases identical to TRBD1. The J segment lost 8 bases and the V segment lost 3 bases, leaving 6 bases of the junction unmatched. Germline V gives CDR1 MDHEN, CDR2 SYDVKM. CDR3 length: 14 amino acids. In DNA form, the CDR3 reads TGTGCCAGCAGTTTCCAGGGGGATGGGGAAAAACTGTTTTTT. It is translated as CASSFQGDGEKLFF.

In this sample, this clone turned up once. The V gene is TRBV4-3, the J gene TRBJ2-1; 8 bases match TRBD1. The CDR3 is made up of 15 amino acids. Germline CDR1 reads LGHNA; CDR2 reads YSLEER. Trimming took 3 bases from V and 8 from J; bases not matched to a gene: 9. The CDR3 DNA reads as TGCGCCAGCAGCCAGTACGACAGGGGTAGGGATGAGCAGTTCTTC. It translates to CASSQYDRGRDEQFF.

This chain uses TRBV5-4 with TRBJ2-1; 9 bases map to TRBD1. Germline CDR1 SGHNT, CDR2 YYREEE (reference sequence). V shed 3 bases and J 2 bases; nucleotides not matched to a gene: 3. This CDR3 is built from 15 residues. The CDR3 bases are TGTGCCAGCAGCTCAACAGGGGGCACCTACAATGAGCAGTTCTTC. This encodes CASSSTGGTYNEQFF.

The J gene is TRBJ1-5, the V gene TRBV7-9, with 8 bases matching TRBD1. Trimming took 1 base from V and 6 from J; bases not matched to a gene: 5. This CDR3 contains 15 residues. Germline loops: CDR1 SEHNR, CDR2 FQNEAQ (reference sequence). Here the CDR3 reads CASSLDAGGGQPQHF. For the CDR3, the DNA is TGTGCCAGCAGCTTAGACGCAGGGGGCGGTCAGCCCCAGCATTTT.

In its sample, this clone was seen once. This chain joins TRBV27 and TRBJ2-1; perhaps TRBD2 as D (5 bases). The CDR3 has 16 amino acids. Germline V lookup: CDR1 MNHEY, CDR2 SMNVEV (reference sequence). V shed 3 bases and J shed 6 bases, with 18 bases lying between them. CDR3 DNA: TGTGCCAGCAGTTTCGTGGGTAGCGCCAGTGGCAATGAGCAGTTCTTC. Its protein is CASSFVGSASGNEQFF.

The rearrangement joins TRBV5-8 to TRBJ2-3; D call uncertain. V was clipped by 6 bases and J by 3 bases, with 8 bases between them. Looked up from germline, CDR1 is SGHTS and CDR2 is YDEGEE. The CDR3 spans 12 residues. CDR3 loop: CASNTATDTQYF. DNA of the CDR3: TGTGCCAGCAACACAGCAACAGATACGCAGTATTTT.

About this clone: One junction end disagrees with the germline gene, perhaps due to a read error. The chain is built from TRBV7-2 and TRBJ1-2, with TRBD1 identical over 10 bases. CDR3 length: 12 residues. CDR1 and CDR2 (germline): SGHTA, FQGNSA. CDR3 coding DNA: TGTGCCAGCAGCCGGACAGGGGGTGGCCACACCTTC. As protein: CASSRTGGGHTF.